One and the same sample provided the 8 T cell receptor beta chains below, sequenced in a study of beta chain features in type 1 diabetes. Study outcomes and limitations: Shorter TCRB CDR3s, moderately but significantly so, marked every one of the four CD4+ subsets in Type 1 diabetes patients.

Expressed TCRB transcripts were sequenced after all isolated RNA was converted to cDNA. Profiled with immunoSEQ multiplex PCR; TCRdb holds only in-frame clones, not every one. The table shows 200,000 to 300,000 clones, with 20% occurring only once. Antigens of these TCRs are unknown. The specimen sequenced was naive CD4+ T cells from blood. Source of these receptors: a woman between 35 and 50 years old with type 1 diabetes.

This clone was counted a few times. The chain is built from TRBV28 and TRBJ2-1; D is undetermined. CDR1 and CDR2 (germline): MDHEN, SYDVKM. The CDR3 consists of 13 residues. Trimming stripped 5 bases from V and 5 bases from J, with 10 bases between. CDR3 DNA: TGTGCCAGCAGTAAACAAACAGACAATGAGCAGTTCTTC. As protein: CASSKQTDNEQFF.

Only a few counts were recorded for this clone. This chain uses TRBV7-3 with TRBJ2-7; D may be TRBD1 (6 bases). This CDR3 region has 12 residues. Germline V lookup: CDR1 SGHTA, CDR2 FQGTGA. Trimming removed 4 bases from V and 5 bases from J, with 9 bases in between. CDR3 nucleotide sequence: TGTGCCAGCAGCTCCGGGACAAACGAGCAGTACTTC. It is translated as CASSSGTNEQYF.

In this sample, this clone turned up a few times. This chain connects TRBV15 to TRBJ2-3; 7 bases align to TRBD1. V dropped 4 bases and J dropped 9; count of bases not matched to a gene: 7. The germline CDR1 and CDR2 sequences are LNHNV and YYDKDF (reference sequence). There are 13 residues in the CDR3. The CDR3 is CATSTDRSWTQYF. The CDR3 coding sequence is TGTGCCACCAGCACGGACAGGTCTTGGACGCAGTATTTT.

The table lists this clone with a few counts. Distinct nucleotide sequences in the sample also encode this CDR3. This chain links TRBV7-2 with TRBJ2-5; perhaps TRBD1 as D (6 bases). The germline V gene encodes CDR1 SGHTA and CDR2 FQGNSA. The V end was cut by 5 bases, the J end by 5 bases, with 12 bases between. The CDR3 has 13 amino acids. For the CDR3, the DNA is TGTGCCAGCAGCCCCGGACAGCGGGAGACCCAGTACTTC. Translated, it gives CASSPGQRETQYF. The full variable domain, its missing parts supplied by reference TRBV7-2 and TRBJ2-5, is GAGVSQSPSNKVTEKGKDVELRCDPISGHTALYWYRQSLGQGLEFLIYFQGNSAPDKSGLPSDRFSAERTGGSVSTLTIQRTQQEDSAVYLCASSPGQRETQYFGPGTRLLVL.

The V and J genes are TRBV29-1 and TRBJ1-2; no clear D. Germline V CDR1 and CDR2: SQVTM, ANQGSEA. This CDR3 has 14 residues. V lost 7 bases, J lost 4 bases, and 19 bases lay in between. The CDR3: CSAQTVESGYGYTF. The CDR3 DNA sequence: TGCAGCGCCCAAACGGTAGAGTCTGGCTATGGCTACACCTTC.

Only a few counts were recorded for this clone. This sequence joins TRBV2 and TRBJ2-4; weak D call: TRBD2 (5 bases). V shed 4 bases and J shed 10 bases, with 11 bases lying between them. Looked up from germline, CDR1 is SNHLY and CDR2 is FYNNEI. CDR3 size: 12 residues. CDR3 DNA: TGTGCCAGCAGTGCGGAGGCAAGAATTCAGTACTTC. This sequence encodes CASSAEARIQYF.

The chain recombines TRBV30 with TRBJ2-7; no firm D call. Trimming shortened V by 1 base and J by 2 bases, and 21 bases separated the two germline ends. This CDR3 has 17 residues. Germline CDR1 GTSNPN, CDR2 SVGIG (reference sequence). CDR3 in amino acids: CAWSGSSLEPVTYEQYF. In DNA form, the CDR3 reads TGTGCCTGGAGTGGAAGTAGCCTAGAGCCAGTTACCTACGAGCAGTACTTC. Full variable domain (outside the CDR3, taken from reference TRBV30 and TRBJ2-7): SQTIHQWPATLVQPVGSPLSLECTVEGTSNPNLYWYRQAAGRGLQLLFYSVGIGQISSEVPQNLSASRPQDRQFILSSKKLLLSDSGFYLCAWSGSSLEPVTYEQYFGPGTRLTVT.

This sequence joins TRBV5-1 and TRBJ2-7; 9 positions agree with TRBD1. V was pared by 3 bases and J by 3 bases, with 7 bases of the junction left unmatched. The germline V gene has CDR1 SGHRS and CDR2 YFSETQ. The CDR3 totals 15 residues. The chain's CDR3 is CASSSMDRGVYEQYF. In nucleotides, the CDR3 is TGCGCCAGCAGCTCAATGGACAGGGGCGTCTACGAGCAGTACTTC.